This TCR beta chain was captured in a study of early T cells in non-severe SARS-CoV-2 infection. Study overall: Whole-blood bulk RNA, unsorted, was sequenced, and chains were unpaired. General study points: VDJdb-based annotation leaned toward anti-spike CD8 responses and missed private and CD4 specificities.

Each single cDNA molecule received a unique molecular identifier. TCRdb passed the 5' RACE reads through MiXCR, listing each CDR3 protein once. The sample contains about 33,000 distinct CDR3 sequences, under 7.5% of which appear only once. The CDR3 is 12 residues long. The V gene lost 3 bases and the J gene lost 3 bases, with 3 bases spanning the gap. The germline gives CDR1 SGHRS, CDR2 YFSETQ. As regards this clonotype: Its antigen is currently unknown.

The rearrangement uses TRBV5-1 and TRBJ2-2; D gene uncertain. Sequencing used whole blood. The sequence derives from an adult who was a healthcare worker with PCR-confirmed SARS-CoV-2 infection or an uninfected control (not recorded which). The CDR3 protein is CASSWDTGELFF. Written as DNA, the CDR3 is TGCGCCAGCAGCTGGGACACCGGGGAGCTGTTTTTT.